The rows below give T cell receptor beta chains drawn from one sample of a study of blood T cell repertoires in COVID-19. Data came from immunoSEQ multiplex PCR; TCRdb stores just in-frame clones and leaves some out. This sample has 310,000 or so clones, with about 82% found just once. Sequences were obtained from peripheral blood. These receptors were collected from a woman between 50 and 59 years old with acute or convalescent COVID-19. Both conserved end residues are part of each CDR3. D genes are given only for firm matches.

V gene: TRBV6-2/TRBV6-3; J gene: TRBJ2-7; D gene: NA; CDR3 protein: CASSKWQGGYEQYF
V gene: TRBV5-1; J gene: TRBJ2-7; D gene: NA; CDR3 protein: CASSLVRGSTYEQYF
V gene: TRBV4-1; J gene: TRBJ1-4; D gene: NA; CDR3 protein: CASSQSQSSEKLFF
V gene: TRBV28; J gene: TRBJ1-5; D gene: NA; CDR3 protein: CASSLSGGGQPQHF
V gene: TRBV12-3/TRBV12-4; J gene: TRBJ1-5; D gene: NA; CDR3 protein: CASSLYNQPQHF
V gene: TRBV19; J gene: TRBJ2-1; D gene: TRBD2; CDR3 protein: CASSVTGTSEVDEQFF
V gene: TRBV29-1; J gene: TRBJ2-5; D gene: NA; CDR3 protein: CSALRGPETQYF
V gene: TRBV6-2/TRBV6-3; J gene: TRBJ2-7; D gene: TRBD2; CDR3 protein: CASSYSNRLARGLTYEQYF
V gene: TRBV5-1; J gene: TRBJ1-4; D gene: TRBD1; CDR3 protein: CASRPGQGIEEKLFF
V gene: TRBV5-1; J gene: TRBJ2-1; D gene: NA; CDR3 protein: CASSFGAGTYNEQFF